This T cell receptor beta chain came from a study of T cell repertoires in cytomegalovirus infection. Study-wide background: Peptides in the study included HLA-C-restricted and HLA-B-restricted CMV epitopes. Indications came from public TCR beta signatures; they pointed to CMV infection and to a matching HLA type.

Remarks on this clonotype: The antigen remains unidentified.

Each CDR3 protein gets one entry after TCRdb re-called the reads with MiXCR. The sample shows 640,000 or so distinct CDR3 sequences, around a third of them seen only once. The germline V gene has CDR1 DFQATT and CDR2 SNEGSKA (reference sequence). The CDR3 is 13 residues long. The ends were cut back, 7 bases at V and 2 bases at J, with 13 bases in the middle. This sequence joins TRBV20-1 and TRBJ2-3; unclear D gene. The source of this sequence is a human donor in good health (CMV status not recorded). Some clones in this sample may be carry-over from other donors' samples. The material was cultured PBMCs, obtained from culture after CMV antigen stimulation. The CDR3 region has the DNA TGCAGTGGTGTGGGATCGGACACAGATACGCAGTATTTT. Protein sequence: CSGVGSDTDTQYF.